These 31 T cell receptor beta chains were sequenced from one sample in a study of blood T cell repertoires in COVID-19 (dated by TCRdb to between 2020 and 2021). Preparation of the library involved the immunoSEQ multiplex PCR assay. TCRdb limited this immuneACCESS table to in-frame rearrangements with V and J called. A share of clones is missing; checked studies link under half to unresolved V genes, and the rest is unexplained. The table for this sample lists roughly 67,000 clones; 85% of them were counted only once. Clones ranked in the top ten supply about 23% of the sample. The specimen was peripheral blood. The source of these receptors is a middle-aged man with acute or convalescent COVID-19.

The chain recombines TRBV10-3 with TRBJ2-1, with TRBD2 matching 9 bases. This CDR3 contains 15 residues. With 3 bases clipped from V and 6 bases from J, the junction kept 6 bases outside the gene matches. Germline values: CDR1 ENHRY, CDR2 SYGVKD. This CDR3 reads CAISDSSGGSNEQFF. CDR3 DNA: TGTGCCATCAGTGACAGCAGCGGGGGGAGCAATGAGCAGTTCTTC.

CDR3 nucleotide sequence: TGTGCCAGCAGCAAAGCGCGGAACACTGAAGCTTTCTTT. It specifies CASSKARNTEAFF. The chain is built from TRBV21-1 and TRBJ1-1. TRBV21-1 is flagged as a pseudogene. The length of the CDR3 is 13 residues.

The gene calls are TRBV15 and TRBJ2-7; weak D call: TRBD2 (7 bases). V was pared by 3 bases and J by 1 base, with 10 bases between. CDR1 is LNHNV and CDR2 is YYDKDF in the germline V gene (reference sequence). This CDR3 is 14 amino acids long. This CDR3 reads CATSRGGTSYEQYV. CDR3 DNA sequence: TGTGCCACCAGCAGGGGGGGGACATCCTACGAGCAGTACGTC.

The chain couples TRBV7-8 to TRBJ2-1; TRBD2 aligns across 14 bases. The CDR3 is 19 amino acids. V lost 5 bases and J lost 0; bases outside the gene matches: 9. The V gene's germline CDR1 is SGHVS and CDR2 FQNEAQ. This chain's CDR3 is CASSRGLAGGHSSYNEQFF. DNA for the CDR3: TGTGCCAGCAGCCGAGGACTAGCGGGGGGCCATAGCTCCTACAATGAGCAGTTCTTC.

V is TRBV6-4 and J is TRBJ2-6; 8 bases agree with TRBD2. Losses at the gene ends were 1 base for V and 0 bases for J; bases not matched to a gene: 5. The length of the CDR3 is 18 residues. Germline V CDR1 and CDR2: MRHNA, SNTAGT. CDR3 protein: CASSDFAGGNSGANVLTF. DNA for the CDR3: TGTGCCAGCAGTGACTTTGCGGGGGGCAACTCTGGGGCCAACGTCCTGACTTTC.

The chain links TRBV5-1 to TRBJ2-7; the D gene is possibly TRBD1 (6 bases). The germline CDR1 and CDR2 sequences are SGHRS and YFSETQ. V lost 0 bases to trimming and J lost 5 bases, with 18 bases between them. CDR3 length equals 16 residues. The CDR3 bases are TGCGCCAGCAGCTTGGATCTCGCCCCACAGGGACACGAGCAGTACTTC. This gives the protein CASSLDLAPQGHEQYF.

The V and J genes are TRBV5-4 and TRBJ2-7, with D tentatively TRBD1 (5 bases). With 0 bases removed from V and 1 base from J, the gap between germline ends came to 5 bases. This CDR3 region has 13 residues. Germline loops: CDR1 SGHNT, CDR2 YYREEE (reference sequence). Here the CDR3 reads CASSLGQSYEQYV. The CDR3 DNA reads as TGTGCCAGCAGCTTGGGACAGTCCTACGAGCAGTACGTC.

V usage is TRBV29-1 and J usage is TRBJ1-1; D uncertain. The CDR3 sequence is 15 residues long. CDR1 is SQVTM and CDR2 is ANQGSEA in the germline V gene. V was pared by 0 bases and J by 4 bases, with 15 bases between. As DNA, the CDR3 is TGCAGCGTTGAAGATCGGAACCGGGGATCCACTGAAGCTTTCTTT. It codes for CSVEDRNRGSTEAFF.

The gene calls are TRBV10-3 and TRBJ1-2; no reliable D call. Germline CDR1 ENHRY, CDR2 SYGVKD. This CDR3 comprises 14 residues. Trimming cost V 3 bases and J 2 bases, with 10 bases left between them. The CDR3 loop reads CAISETEGNYGYTF. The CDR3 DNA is TGTGCCATCAGTGAAACTGAGGGAAACTATGGCTACACCTTC.

CDR3 sequence: CASGYDSSYNEQFF. DNA for the CDR3: TGTGCTAGTGGATACGACAGCTCCTACAATGAGCAGTTCTTC. The rearrangement links TRBV12-5 to TRBJ2-1, with a possible D match to TRBD1 (5 bases). The CDR3 extends over 14 amino acids. CDR1 is LGHNT and CDR2 is FRNRAP in the germline V gene. With 6 bases removed from V and 0 bases from J, the gap between germline ends came to 9 bases.

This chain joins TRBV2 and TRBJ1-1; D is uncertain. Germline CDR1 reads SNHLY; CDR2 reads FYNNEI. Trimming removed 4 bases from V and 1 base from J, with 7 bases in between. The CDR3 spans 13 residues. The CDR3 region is CASSVESNTEAFF. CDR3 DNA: TGTGCCAGCAGTGTCGAGTCGAACACTGAAGCTTTCTTT. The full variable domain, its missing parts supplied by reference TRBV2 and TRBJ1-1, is EPEVTQTPSHQVTQMGQEVILRCVPISNHLYFYWYRQILGQKVEFLVSFYNNEISEKSEIFDDQFSVERPDGSNFTLKIRSTKLEDSAMYFCASSVESNTEAFFGQGTRLTVV.

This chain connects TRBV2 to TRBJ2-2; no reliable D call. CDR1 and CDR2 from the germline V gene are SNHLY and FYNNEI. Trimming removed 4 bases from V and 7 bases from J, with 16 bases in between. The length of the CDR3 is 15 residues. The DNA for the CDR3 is TGTGCCAGCAGTGCCAACGCGGCGCGCGGCGGGGAGCTGTTTTTT. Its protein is CASSANAARGGELFF.

The CDR3 reads CSVEIAGGETQYF. CDR3 in DNA: TGCAGCGTTGAAATCGCAGGTGGGGAGACCCAGTACTTC. This rearrangement joins TRBV29-1 to TRBJ2-5; D unclear. Trimming removed 2 bases at V and 5 bases at J, with 12 bases between. There are 13 residues in the CDR3. Germline V lookup: CDR1 SQVTM, CDR2 ANQGSEA.

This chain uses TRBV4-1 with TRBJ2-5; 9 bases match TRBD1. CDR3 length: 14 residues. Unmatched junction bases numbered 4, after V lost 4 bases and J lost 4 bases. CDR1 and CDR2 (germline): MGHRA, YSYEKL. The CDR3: CASSPGQGIETQYF. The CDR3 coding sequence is TGCGCCAGCAGCCCGGGACAGGGAATAGAGACCCAGTACTTC.

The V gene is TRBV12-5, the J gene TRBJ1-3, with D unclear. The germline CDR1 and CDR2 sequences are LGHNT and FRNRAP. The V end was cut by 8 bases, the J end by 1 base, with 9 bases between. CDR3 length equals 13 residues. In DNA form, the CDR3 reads TGTGCTAGTCGGCCCGGGTCTGGAAACACCATATATTTT. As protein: CASRPGSGNTIYF.

As DNA, the CDR3 is TGTGCCAGTAGTATAAGGGGTGCCACTGAAGCTTTCTTT. Translating gives CASSIRGATEAFF. The V call is TRBV19, the J call TRBJ1-1, with D possibly matching TRBD1 (5 bases). There are 13 residues in the CDR3. Trimming left V 2 bases short and J 4 bases short, with 8 bases between. Germline CDR1 is LNHDA and CDR2 is SQIVND (reference sequence).

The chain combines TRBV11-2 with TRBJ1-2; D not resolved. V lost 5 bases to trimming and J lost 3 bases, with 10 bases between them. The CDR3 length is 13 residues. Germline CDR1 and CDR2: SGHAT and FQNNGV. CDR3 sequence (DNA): TGTGCCAGCAGCCTACCCGGGGACTATGGCTACACCTTC. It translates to CASSLPGDYGYTF.

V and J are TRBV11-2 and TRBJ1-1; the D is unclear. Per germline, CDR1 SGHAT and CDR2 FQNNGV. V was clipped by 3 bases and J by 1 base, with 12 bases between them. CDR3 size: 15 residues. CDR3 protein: CASSLAGRGNTEAFF. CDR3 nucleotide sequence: TGTGCCAGCAGCTTGGCCGGCCGAGGGAACACTGAAGCTTTCTTT.

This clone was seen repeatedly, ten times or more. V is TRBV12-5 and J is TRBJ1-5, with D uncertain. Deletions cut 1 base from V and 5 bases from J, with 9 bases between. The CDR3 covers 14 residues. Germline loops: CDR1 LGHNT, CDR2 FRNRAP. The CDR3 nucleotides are TGTGCTAGTGGTTTGGGCGGGTCGGATCAGCCCCAGCATTTT. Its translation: CASGLGGSDQPQHF.

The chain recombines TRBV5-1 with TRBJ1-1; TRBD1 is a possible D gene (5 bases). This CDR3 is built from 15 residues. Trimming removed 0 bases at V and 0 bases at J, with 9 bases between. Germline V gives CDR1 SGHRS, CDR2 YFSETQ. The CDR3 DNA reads TGCGCCAGCAGCTTGGATTGGGGGGTGAACACTGAAGCTTTCTTT. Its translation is CASSLDWGVNTEAFF.

The CDR3 reads CASSPTGVETQYF. CDR3 bases: TGTGCCAGCAGCCCGACAGGGGTAGAGACCCAGTACTTC. This rearrangement joins TRBV5-6 to TRBJ2-5; 8 nucleotides align to TRBD1. Germline V lookup: CDR1 SGHDT, CDR2 YYEEEE. The CDR3 spans 13 residues. J lost 4 bases, V lost 4 bases, and 3 bases had no gene match.

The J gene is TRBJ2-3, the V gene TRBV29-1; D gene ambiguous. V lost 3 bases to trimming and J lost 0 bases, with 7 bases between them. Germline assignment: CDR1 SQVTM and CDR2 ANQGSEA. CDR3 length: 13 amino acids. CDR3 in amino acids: CSVDSGSTDTQYF. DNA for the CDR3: TGCAGCGTTGACTCCGGGAGCACAGATACGCAGTATTTT.

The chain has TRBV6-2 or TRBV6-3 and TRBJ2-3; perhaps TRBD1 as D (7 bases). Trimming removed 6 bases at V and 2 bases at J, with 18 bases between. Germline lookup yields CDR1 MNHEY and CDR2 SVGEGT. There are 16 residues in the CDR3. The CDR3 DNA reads TGTGCCAGCAGCCCTTTAGGAGGGGGCCTCACAGATACGCAGTATTTT. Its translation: CASSPLGGGLTDTQYF.

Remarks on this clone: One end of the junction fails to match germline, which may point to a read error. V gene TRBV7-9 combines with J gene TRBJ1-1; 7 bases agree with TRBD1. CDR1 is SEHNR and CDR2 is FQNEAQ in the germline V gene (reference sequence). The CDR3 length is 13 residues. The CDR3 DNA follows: TGTGCCAGCAGATTAGACAGGGCTTCGGAAGCTTTCTTT. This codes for CASRLDRASEAFF. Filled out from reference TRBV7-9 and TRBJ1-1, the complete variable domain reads DTGVSQNPRHKITKRGQNVTFRCDPISEHNRLYWYRQTLGQGPEFLTYFQNEAQLEKSRLLSDRFSAERPKGSFSTLEIQRTEQGDSAMYLCASRLDRASEAFFGQGTRLTVV.

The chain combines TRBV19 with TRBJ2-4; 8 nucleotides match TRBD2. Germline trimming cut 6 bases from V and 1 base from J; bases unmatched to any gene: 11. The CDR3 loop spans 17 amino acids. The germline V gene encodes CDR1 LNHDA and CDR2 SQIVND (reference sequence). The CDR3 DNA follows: TGTGCCAGTAGGGCACTAGCGGAGGGGGGCGCCAAAAACATTCAGTACTTC. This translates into CASRALAEGGAKNIQYF.

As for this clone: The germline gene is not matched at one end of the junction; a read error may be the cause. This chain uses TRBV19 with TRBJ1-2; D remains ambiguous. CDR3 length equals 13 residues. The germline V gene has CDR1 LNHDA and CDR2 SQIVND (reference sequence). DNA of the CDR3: TGTGCCAGTAGTAGGCAGGCGGAGGGTGGCTACACCTTT. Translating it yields CASSRQAEGGYTF.

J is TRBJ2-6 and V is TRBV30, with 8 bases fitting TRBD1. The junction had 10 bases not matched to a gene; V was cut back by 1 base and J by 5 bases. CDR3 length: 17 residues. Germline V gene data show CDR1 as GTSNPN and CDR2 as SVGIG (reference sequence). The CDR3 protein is CAWSAGQGFVRANVLTF. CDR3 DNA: TGTGCCTGGAGTGCAGGACAGGGATTCGTCCGGGCCAACGTCCTGACTTTC.

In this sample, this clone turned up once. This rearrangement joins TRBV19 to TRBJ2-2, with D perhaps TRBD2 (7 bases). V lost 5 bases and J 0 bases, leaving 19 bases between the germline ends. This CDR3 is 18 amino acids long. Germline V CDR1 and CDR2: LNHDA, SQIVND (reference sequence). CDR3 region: CASSPTFRGGPNTGELFF. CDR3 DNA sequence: TGTGCCAGTAGTCCTACCTTTAGGGGGGGGCCGAACACCGGGGAGCTGTTTTTT.

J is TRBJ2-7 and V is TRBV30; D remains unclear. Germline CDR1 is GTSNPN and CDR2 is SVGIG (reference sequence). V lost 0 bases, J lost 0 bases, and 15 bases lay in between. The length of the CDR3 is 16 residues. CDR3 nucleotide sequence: TGTGCCTGGAGTGTACCGTGGCAGATCCTCTCCTACGAGCAGTACTTC. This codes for CAWSVPWQILSYEQYF. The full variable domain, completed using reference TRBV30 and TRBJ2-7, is SQTIHQWPATLVQPVGSPLSLECTVEGTSNPNLYWYRQAAGRGLQLLFYSVGIGQISSEVPQNLSASRPQDRQFILSSKKLLLSDSGFYLCAWSVPWQILSYEQYFGPGTRLTVT.

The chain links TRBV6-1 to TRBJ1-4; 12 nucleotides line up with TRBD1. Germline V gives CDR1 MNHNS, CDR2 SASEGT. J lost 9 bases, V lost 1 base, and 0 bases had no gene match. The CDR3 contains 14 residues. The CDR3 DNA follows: TGTGCCAGCAGTGAAGGGGACAGGGGGCAAAAACTGTTTTTT. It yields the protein CASSEGDRGQKLFF.

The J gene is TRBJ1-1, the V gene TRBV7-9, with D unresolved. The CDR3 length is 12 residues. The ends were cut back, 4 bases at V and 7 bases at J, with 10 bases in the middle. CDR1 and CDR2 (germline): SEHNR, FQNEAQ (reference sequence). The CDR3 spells CASSSGRSEAFF. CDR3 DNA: TGTGCCAGCAGCTCCGGGAGGAGTGAAGCTTTCTTT.